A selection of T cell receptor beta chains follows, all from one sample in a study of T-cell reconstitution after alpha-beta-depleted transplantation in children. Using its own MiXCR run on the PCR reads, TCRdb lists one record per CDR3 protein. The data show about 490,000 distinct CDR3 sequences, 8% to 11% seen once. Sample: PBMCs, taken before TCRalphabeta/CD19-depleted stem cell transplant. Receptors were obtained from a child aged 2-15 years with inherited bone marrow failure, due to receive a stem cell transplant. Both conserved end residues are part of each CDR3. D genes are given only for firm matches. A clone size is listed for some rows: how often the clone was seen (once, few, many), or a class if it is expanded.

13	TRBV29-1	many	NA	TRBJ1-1	CSVPRALNTEAFF	TGCAGCGTTCCCAGGGCGTTGAACACTGAAGCTTTCTTT
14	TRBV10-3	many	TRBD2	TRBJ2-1	CAISERGSYNEQFF	TGTGCCATCAGCGAGCGGGGGTCCTACAATGAGCAGTTCTTC
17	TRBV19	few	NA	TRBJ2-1	CASSIWTPLSSYNEQFF	TGTGCCAGTAGTATCTGGACTCCCTTGAGCTCCTACAATGAGCAGTTCTTC
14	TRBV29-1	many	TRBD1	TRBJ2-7	CSVGEPGGFDEQYF	TGCAGCGTTGGGGAGCCAGGGGGCTTCGACGAGCAGTACTTC
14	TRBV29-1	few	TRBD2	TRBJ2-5	CSGTSGRLKETQYF	TGCAGCGGGACTAGCGGGAGGCTTAAAGAGACCCAGTACTTC
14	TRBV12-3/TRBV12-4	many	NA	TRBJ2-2	CASVRSENTGELFF	TGTGCCAGCGTGCGTAGCGAGAACACCGGGGAGCTGTTTTTT
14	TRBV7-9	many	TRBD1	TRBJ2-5	CASRPWTGRETQYF	TGTGCCAGCAGACCCTGGACAGGACGGGAGACCCAGTACTTC
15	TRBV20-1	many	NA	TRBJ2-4	CSASRAGLAKNIQYF	TGCAGTGCTAGCAGGGCGGGACTAGCCAAAAACATTCAGTACTTC
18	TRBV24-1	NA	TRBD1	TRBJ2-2	CATSDPTLDRGGTGELFF	TGTGCCACCAGTGACCCTACTTTGGACAGGGGGGGCACCGGGGAGCTGTTTTTT
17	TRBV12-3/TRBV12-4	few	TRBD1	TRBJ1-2	CASSFPGTGGSDYGYTF	TGTGCCAGCAGTTTCCCCGGGACAGGGGGCTCGGACTATGGCTACACCTTC
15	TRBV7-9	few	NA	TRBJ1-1	CASSEGWGRNTEAFF	TGTGCCAGCAGCGAAGGGTGGGGGAGGAACACTGAAGCTTTCTTT
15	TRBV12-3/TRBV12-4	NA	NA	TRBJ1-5	CASSTSGQFNQPQHF	TGTGCCAGCAGTACCTCCGGACAGTTCAATCAGCCCCAGCATTTT
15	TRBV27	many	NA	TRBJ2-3	CASSFAGTPPDTQYF	TGTGCCAGCAGTTTTGCGGGGACCCCCCCAGATACGCAGTATTTT
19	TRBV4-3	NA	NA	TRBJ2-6	CASSQDRGRVGFRANVLTF	TGCGCCAGCAGCCAAGATAGGGGGAGGGTAGGCTTCAGGGCCAACGTCCTGACTTTC
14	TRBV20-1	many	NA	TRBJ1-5	CSALTRVLSQPQHF	TGCAGTGCTCTCACGAGGGTCCTAAGTCAGCCCCAGCATTTT
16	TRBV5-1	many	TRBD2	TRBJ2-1	CASSLSGLAGGNEQFF	TGCGCCAGCAGCTTGTCAGGACTAGCGGGAGGCAATGAGCAGTTCTTC
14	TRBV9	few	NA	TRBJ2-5	CASSVGWSRETQYF	TGTGCCAGCAGCGTAGGTTGGTCGCGGGAGACCCAGTACTTC
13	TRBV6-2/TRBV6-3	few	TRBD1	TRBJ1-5	CASHQGASQPQHF	TGTGCCAGCCATCAGGGGGCGAGTCAGCCCCAGCATTTT
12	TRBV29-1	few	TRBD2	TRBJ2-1	CSAGTSRNEQFF	TGCAGCGCCGGGACTAGCAGGAATGAGCAGTTCTTC
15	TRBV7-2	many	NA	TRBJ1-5	CASSLDNYSNQPQHF	TGTGCCAGCAGCTTAGACAACTATAGCAATCAGCCCCAGCATTTT
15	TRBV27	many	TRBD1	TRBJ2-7	CASSNDRVETYEQYF	TGTGCCAGCAGCAACGACAGGGTGGAAACCTACGAGCAGTACTTC
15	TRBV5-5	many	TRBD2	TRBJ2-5	CASSTDPGGWETQYF	TGTGCCAGCAGCACCGACCCGGGGGGGTGGGAGACCCAGTACTTC
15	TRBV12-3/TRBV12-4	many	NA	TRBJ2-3	CASPMRAFPQRTQYF	TGTGCCAGCCCGATGAGGGCTTTCCCACAGCGGACGCAGTATTTT
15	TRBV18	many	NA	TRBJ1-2	CASSPLDGRYYGYTF	TGTGCCAGCTCACCCTTGGACGGAAGGTACTATGGCTACACCTTC
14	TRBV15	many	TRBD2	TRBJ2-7	CATSSGSGGYEQYF	TGTGCCACCAGCAGTGGATCGGGAGGCTACGAGCAGTACTTC
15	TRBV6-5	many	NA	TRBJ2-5	CASSYSNVPGETQYF	TGTGCCAGCAGTTACTCGAATGTACCGGGGGAGACCCAGTACTTC
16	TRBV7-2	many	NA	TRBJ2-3	CASSLVERLSTDTQYF	TGTGCCAGCAGCTTAGTCGAGCGCCTAAGCACAGATACGCAGTATTTT
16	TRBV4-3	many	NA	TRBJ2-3	CASSQDYPGAADTQYF	TGCGCCAGCAGCCAAGATTACCCGGGGGCGGCAGATACGCAGTATTTT